This TCR beta chain was recorded in a study of blood T cell repertoires in COVID-19. Only in-frame clones appear in the TCRdb table, and some are missing; sequencing was by immunoSEQ multiplex PCR. The sample contains about 220,000 clones, approximately 92% of which appear only once. The CDR3 has 15 amino acids. Trimming took 5 bases from V and 0 from J, leaving 12 bases between them. From germline, CDR1 is SNHLY and CDR2 FYNNEI. Sequencing used PBMCs or T cells enriched from blood (not recorded which). This TCR came from a woman under 30 in a cohort exposed to, infected with or recovered from COVID-19 (not recorded which). The chain carries TRBV2 and TRBJ2-3; TRBD2 might be the D (6 bases). The CDR3 coding sequence is TGTGCCAGCAGTCTTGGTGGGGGGAGCACAGATACGCAGTATTTT. This translates into CASSLGGGSTDTQYF.